A selection of T cell receptor beta chains follows, all from one sample in a study of blood T cells in healthy people across ages. One entry per CDR3 protein, called by TCRdb with MiXCR from the 5' RACE reads. The sample carries roughly 730,000 distinct CDR3 sequences, about 61% recorded once. Sequenced material: blood. All receptors come from a man aged 40-49 years in good health. CDR3s include the opening cysteine and the closing phenylalanine or tryptophan. Each record gives: J gene, clone size, V gene, D gene, CDR3 DNA, CDR3 protein. D genes are given only for firm matches. Not every row has a clone size; where given, it reads once, few, many or a size class.

TRBJ2-3 - TRBV28 TRBD1 TGTGCCAGCAGTAAAGACAGGGTAATGGATACGCAGTATTTT CASSKDRVMDTQYF
TRBJ2-3 - TRBV20-1 - TGCAGTGCCACCGCCGCAGCGATGGGCACAGATACGCAGTATTTT CSATAAAMGTDTQYF
TRBJ1-2 - TRBV9 TRBD1 TGTGCCAGCAGCGTCGAGGACAGGTCTTATGGCTACACCTTC CASSVEDRSYGYTF
TRBJ2-1 many TRBV20-1 TRBD1 TGCAGTGCCAGGGGGCTATCACTCTCCTACAATGAGCAGTTCTTC CSARGLSLSYNEQFF
TRBJ2-1 once TRBV4-3 - TGCGCCAGCAGCCAAGAAGCCAAAAGCTCCTACAATGAGCAGTTCTTC CASSQEAKSSYNEQFF
TRBJ2-5 few TRBV20-1 TRBD2 TGCAGTGCTAGAGAGGGCAGCGGGGAGGGAGTGACCCAGTACTTC CSAREGSGEGVTQYF
TRBJ2-1 - TRBV15 - TGTGCCACCAGCAGAGAAAGGGTAGCCTACAATGAGCAGTTCTTC CATSRERVAYNEQFF
TRBJ2-1 few TRBV2 - TGTGCCAGCAGTGCATCTTTCGGGGTCGCTGAGCAGTTCTTC CASSASFGVAEQFF
TRBJ2-1 - TRBV3-1 TRBD2 TGTGCCAGCGGCCTAGCGGGATCCTACAATGAGCAGTTCTTC CASGLAGSYNEQFF
TRBJ2-5 once TRBV7-2 - TGTGCCAGCAGCTTAAACGGGAAAGAGACCCAGTACTTC CASSLNGKETQYF
TRBJ2-5 few TRBV28 - TGTGCCAGCAGTTTGGTGCGTTCCTCTCGGGAGACCCAGTACTTC CASSLVRSSRETQYF
TRBJ2-5 few TRBV7-2 - TGTGCCAGCAGCCCGGGGACCGTCGGGCTACAGGAGACCCAGTACTTC CASSPGTVGLQETQYF
TRBJ1-2 - TRBV15 TRBD1 TGTGCCACCAGCAGAGATTGGGGACAGGGGTATGGCTACACCTTC CATSRDWGQGYGYTF
TRBJ1-1 once TRBV7-2 - TGTGCCAGCAGCTTAGGCATAGGGGGAAACACTGAAGCTTTCTTT CASSLGIGGNTEAFF
TRBJ2-6 - TRBV25-1 TRBD1 TGTGCCAGCAGTGAGTTGGGGACAGGGGCTACCCTCTCTGGGGCCAACGTCCTGACTTTC CASSELGTGATLSGANVLTF
TRBJ1-6 - TRBV20-1 - TGCAGTGCTAGTTCGGGGTCTTCGGAAAATTCACCCCTCCACTTT CSASSGSSENSPLHF
TRBJ2-5 few TRBV29-1 - TGCAGCGCTACCGACTATTTGAAGATTTTGTACCAAGAGACCCAGTACTTC CSATDYLKILYQETQYF
TRBJ2-2 few TRBV5-6 - TGTGCCACCACGGGGATCTCCGAGGACACCGGGGAGCTGTTTTTT CATTGISEDTGELFF
TRBJ2-7 few TRBV25-1 - TGTGCCAGCAGTGAAATGGACGGAGTCGGTAACGAGCAGTACTTC CASSEMDGVGNEQYF
TRBJ2-7 - TRBV28 - TGTGCCAGCAGCGCCCCGGGGAGCCCCTACGAGCAGTACTTC CASSAPGSPYEQYF
TRBJ1-2 - TRBV27 - TGTGCCAGCAGTGGCCAGGACAGCAGCTTTTTCTATGGCTACACCTTC CASSGQDSSFFYGYTF
TRBJ1-5 - TRBV20-1 - TGCAGTGCTAGAGGTCCAGGCGGCTCGGGTAGGCAGCCCCAGCATTTT CSARGPGGSGRQPQHF
TRBJ2-3 - TRBV20-1 - TGCAGTGCTAGTTACGAAAGCACAGATACGCAGTATTTT CSASYESTDTQYF
TRBJ2-1 few TRBV29-1 - TGCAGCGTCGGAAGAAGGGGCAGGCTTGAGCAGTTCTTC CSVGRRGRLEQFF
TRBJ2-1 - TRBV6-1 - TGTGCCAGCCGGGACACCCTAATCCTAAACAATGAGCAGTTCTTC CASRDTLILNNEQFF
TRBJ2-5 - TRBV5-1 TRBD1 TGCGCCAGCAGCTGGTCCCGGGACAGCTACCAAGAGACCCAGTACTTC CASSWSRDSYQETQYF
TRBJ1-2 - TRBV28 - TGTGCCAGCAGTGCACCCGGGACATCTTGGGGCTACACCTTC CASSAPGTSWGYTF
TRBJ2-1 - TRBV20-1 TRBD2 TGCAGTGCTAGAGAATTTAGCGGGGGCATAAAGACCCAGTTCTTC CSAREFSGGIKTQFF
TRBJ1-4 - TRBV7-2 - TGTGCCAGCAGCCCCGGCTGGTCTAATGAAAAACTGTTTTTT CASSPGWSNEKLFF
TRBJ2-5 - TRBV20-1 TRBD2 TGCAGTGCTAGCTTGAGCGGGGGGGACCAAGAGACCCAGTACTTC CSASLSGGDQETQYF
TRBJ2-6 few TRBV29-1 - TGCAGCGTTTGGTCCGCAGGGGCGGTTGGGGCCAACGTCCTGACTTTC CSVWSAGAVGANVLTF
TRBJ2-5 - TRBV28 - TGTGCCAGCAGGATCGACAGACGGCAAGAGACCCAGTACTTC CASRIDRRQETQYF
TRBJ2-7 - TRBV11-3 - TGTGCCAGCAGCCCCGGGTCCTACTCCTCCTACGAGCAGTACTTC CASSPGSYSSYEQYF
TRBJ2-5 - TRBV28 - TGTGCCAGCAGCCTACCGGGACCCATGGAGACCCAGTACTTC CASSLPGPMETQYF
TRBJ2-5 once TRBV18 TRBD1 TGTGCCAGCTCACCCGGGACAGGCCTCCGTGGAGAGACCCAGTACTTC CASSPGTGLRGETQYF
TRBJ1-2 few TRBV4-2 TRBD1 TGTGCCAGCAGCCAAGATAATTGGGACAGGGACTATGGCTACACCTTC CASSQDNWDRDYGYTF
TRBJ2-1 once TRBV10-3 TRBD2 TGTGCCCTTGGGACTAGCGGGGGCGAGGAGCAGTTCTTC CALGTSGGEEQFF
TRBJ2-7 once TRBV29-1 - TGCAGCGCCAATGTGGGGGGTAATGAGCAGTACTTC CSANVGGNEQYF
TRBJ2-5 - TRBV27 - TGTGCCAGCAGTGGCCAGGGAGTCCCGCCGATGAGTGGGAACTACCAAGAGACCCAGTACTTC CASSGQGVPPMSGNYQETQYF
TRBJ2-3 - TRBV10-3 - TGTGCCATCAGCACCTCCGGGGCTTCAGATACGCAGTATTTT CAISTSGASDTQYF
TRBJ2-5 - TRBV4-3 TRBD2 TGCGCCAGCAGCCAAGAGAGGGGAGGGGAGACCCAGTACTTC CASSQERGGETQYF
TRBJ1-2 few TRBV12-3/TRBV12-4 - TGTGCCAGCAGACCGGGATTCCCGTCTGGCTACACCTTC CASRPGFPSGYTF
TRBJ2-5 few TRBV28 - TGTGCTTCTCGAGGACCCAGGCGAGAGACCCAGTACTTC CASRGPRRETQYF